This T cell receptor beta chain was identified in a study of T cell responses to AZD1222 COVID-19 vaccine (dated by TCRdb to the early 2020s). Describing the broader study: A total of 230 to 250 trial participants underwent TCR sequencing, of whom 207 had received two doses of AZD1222 and some 25 had received two doses of the MenACWY control vaccine. Trial participants were enrolled by age into 18-55, 56-69 and 70-plus year subgroups, with approximately 160, 26 and 62 TCR-sequenced participants respectively. General findings and caveats noted by the study authors: The 56-69-year group was small, and its depth increase did not reach significance, likely because of low power. Conclusions about previously exposed vaccinees are limited because only six or seven AZD1222 recipients were SARS-CoV-2 seropositive at baseline. After two AZD1222 doses, both the breadth and the depth of spike-specific TCRs were significantly higher than at day 0 and than in MenACWY recipients. Participants were mostly white British, with more females than males. The authors suggested clonal diversity may have been underestimated. Epitopes outside the regions mutated in the B.1.351 and B.1.1.7 variants were reportedly recognized by nearly half of the unique spike-specific TCRs. Because no samples from the day 14 peak response were available, repertoires could be characterized only after the peak T cell response. Vaccine-associated CD4 TCRs spanned the whole spike protein, with dominant responses in regions 160-218 and 743-854.

What this sample's time point label stands for: baseline before first vaccination. In light of the paper, this sample's treatment or condition label describes: meningococcal conjugate vaccine given as trial control. Vaccinee samples were obtained from the UK trials COV001 and COV002, which included a single-blind randomized controlled phase 2/3 trial of AZD1222 (ChAdOx1 nCoV-19) in healthy adults. For TCRbeta chain sequencing, PBMC samples from trial participants were taken at day 0 and at day 28 after the second dose. Looking up the germline V gene yields CDR1 ENHRY and CDR2 SYGVKD. V is trimmed back by 4 bases and J by 0 bases, and the junction contains 2 bases that no gene match accounts for. The CDR3 sequence holds 14 residues, the cysteine and phenylalanine included. Kept here is only the CDR3 DNA, which spans 42 bases and is read in frame from base 1. The sample holds one count of this clone. It lacks a known antigen. Base quality data are lacking; no much larger clone is found one base away.

The CDR3 regions of human TCRbeta chains were subjected to immunosequencing. The study's processing was this. TCRs in the repertoires were compared against a reference library of SARS-CoV-2-specific TCRs that had been generated with the MIRA antigen-specificity platform. Breadth meant the fraction of unique TCRs that were SARS-CoV-2-associated, whereas depth meant the fraction of total T cells that were SARS-CoV-2-associated. Each spike-specific TCR was assigned to its reactive spike region and to a CD4 or CD8 class using the MIRA data. Log10-transformed breadth and depth values were compared by one-way ANOVA with Sidak's multiple comparisons tests. TCRdb stores this immuneACCESS table with in-frame sequences only. Part of the clones is absent; in the studies checked, under half of the shortfall reflects unresolved V genes, and no reason is known for the rest. V, J and clone size were drawn from that table, and D and trimming were deduced from the DNA. The sample table shows 120,000 or so clones, and 90% are seen once. The biggest ten clones account for about 4.1% of the sample.

This sequence uses TRBV10-3 and TRBJ1-1; the central 7 bases match TRBD1. The specimen was peripheral blood, collected on day 0 of MenACWY control vaccination. The sequence was collected from an adult in good health. The CDR3 protein: CAISVTGVNTEAFF. The sequenced DNA: TGTGCCATCAGTGTTACAGGGGTGAACACTGAAGCTTTCTTT.